The present entry profiles one TCR beta chain with its context. The antigen remains undetermined. The data belong to a study of cytomegalovirus exposure and HLA in healthy donors. General observations from the study: Later, TCR association rates were found to vary by HLA locus, highest for DRB1 and lowest for HLA-C. Roughly even sequencing depth across donors was the assumption behind the presence/absence analyses. Among the CMV-associated chains, three were confirmed in vitro as specific for CMV antigens. A missense DCLRE1C variant was associated with V- and J-gene trimming of TCR beta chains in a later analysis, and an independent cohort replicated the association.

PCR used 60 Vbeta primers and 13 Jbeta primers. The data were produced by immunoSEQ multiplex PCR, yet TCRdb's version contains in-frame clones alone and is incomplete. This sample has roughly 160,000 clones, with less than 85% found just once. This CDR3 has 14 residues. Trimming cost V 4 bases and J 8 bases; bases outside gene matches: 3. Germline V gives CDR1 MGHRA, CDR2 YSYEKL. The origin of this receptor is a man between 35 and 55 years old in good health and CMV-seronegative. This rearrangement joins TRBV4-1 to TRBJ1-6; TRBD1 agrees at 9 bases. Sequenced: PBMCs. The chain's CDR3 is CASSLDRGYSPLHF. CDR3 in DNA: TGCGCCAGCAGCCTGGACAGGGGATATTCACCCCTCCACTTT.